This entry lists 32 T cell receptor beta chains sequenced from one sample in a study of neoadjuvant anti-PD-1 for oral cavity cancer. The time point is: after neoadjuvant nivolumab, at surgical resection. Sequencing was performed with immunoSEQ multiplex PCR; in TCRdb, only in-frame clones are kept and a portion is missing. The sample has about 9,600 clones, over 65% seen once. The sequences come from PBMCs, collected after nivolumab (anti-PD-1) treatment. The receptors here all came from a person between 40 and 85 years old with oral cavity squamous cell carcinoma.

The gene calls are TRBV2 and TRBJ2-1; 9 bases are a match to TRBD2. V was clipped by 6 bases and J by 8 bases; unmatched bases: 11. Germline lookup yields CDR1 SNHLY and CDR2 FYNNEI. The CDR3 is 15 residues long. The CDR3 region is CASRARERGVHEQFF. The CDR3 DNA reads TGTGCCAGCAGGGCGCGGGAGCGGGGGGTCCATGAGCAGTTCTTC.

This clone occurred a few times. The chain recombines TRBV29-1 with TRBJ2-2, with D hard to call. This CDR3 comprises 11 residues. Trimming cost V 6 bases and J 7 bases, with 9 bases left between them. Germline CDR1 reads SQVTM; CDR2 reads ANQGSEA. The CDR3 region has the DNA TGCAGCGTCATTCGGAGCGGGGAGCTGTTTTTT. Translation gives CSVIRSGELFF.

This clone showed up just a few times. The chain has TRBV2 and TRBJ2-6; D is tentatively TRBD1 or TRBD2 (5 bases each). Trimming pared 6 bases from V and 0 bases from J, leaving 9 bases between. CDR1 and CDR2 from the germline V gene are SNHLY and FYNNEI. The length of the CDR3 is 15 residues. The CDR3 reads CASRRDGSGANVLTF. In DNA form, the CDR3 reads TGTGCCAGCAGGAGGGACGGCTCTGGGGCCAACGTCCTGACTTTC.

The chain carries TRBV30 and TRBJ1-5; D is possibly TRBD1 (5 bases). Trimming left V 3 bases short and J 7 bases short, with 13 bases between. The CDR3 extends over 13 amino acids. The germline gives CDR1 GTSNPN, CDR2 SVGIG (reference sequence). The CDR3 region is CAWSPYQGQPQHF. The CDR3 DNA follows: TGTGCCTGGAGCCCTTACCAGGGCCAGCCCCAGCATTTT.

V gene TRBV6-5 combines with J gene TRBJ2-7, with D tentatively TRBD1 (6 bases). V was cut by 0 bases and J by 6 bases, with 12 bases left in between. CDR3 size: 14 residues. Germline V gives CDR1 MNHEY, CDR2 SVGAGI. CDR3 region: CASSYSYRAGEQYF. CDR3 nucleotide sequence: TGTGCCAGCAGTTACTCATACAGGGCGGGCGAGCAGTACTTC.

For the CDR3, the DNA is TGTGCCAGCAGTCTAGGGCGACAGGGGGGCGCTGGAAACACCATATATTTT. Its protein product is CASSLGRQGGAGNTIYF. The chain combines TRBV7-8 with TRBJ1-3, with TRBD1 matching over 9 bases. J lost 2 bases, V lost 6 bases, and 11 bases had no gene match. This CDR3 has 17 residues. Per the germline V gene, CDR1 is SGHVS and CDR2 is FQNEAQ. Using reference TRBV7-8 and TRBJ1-3 for the parts outside the CDR3, the full variable domain is GAGVSQSPRYKVAKRGQDVALRCDPISGHVSLFWYQQALGQGPEFLTYFQNEAQLDKSGLPSDRFFAERPEGSVSTLKIQRTQQEDSAVYLCASSLGRQGGAGNTIYFGEGSWLTVV.

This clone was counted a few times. CDR3: CASSIAPRGTEAFF. CDR3 bases: TGTGCCAGTAGTATAGCCCCCCGGGGAACTGAAGCTTTCTTT. The chain is built from TRBV19 and TRBJ1-1, with D uncertain. The CDR3 totals 14 residues. Germline V gives CDR1 LNHDA, CDR2 SQIVND (reference sequence). V was clipped by 1 base and J by 5 bases, with 11 bases between them.

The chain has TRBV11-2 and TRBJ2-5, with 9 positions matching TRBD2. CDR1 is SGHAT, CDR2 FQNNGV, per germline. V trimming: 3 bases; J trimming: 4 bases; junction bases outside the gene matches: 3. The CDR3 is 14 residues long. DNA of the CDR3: TGTGCCAGCAGCTTTAGAGCGGGAGGAGAGACCCAGTACTTC. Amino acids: CASSFRAGGETQYF.

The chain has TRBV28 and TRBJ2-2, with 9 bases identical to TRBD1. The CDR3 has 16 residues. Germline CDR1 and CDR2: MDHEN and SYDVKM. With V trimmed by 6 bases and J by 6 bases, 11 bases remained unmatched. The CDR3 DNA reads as TGTGCCAGCAGCTCCCCGGGACAGGGCATCGCCGGGGAGCTGTTTTTT. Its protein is CASSSPGQGIAGELFF.

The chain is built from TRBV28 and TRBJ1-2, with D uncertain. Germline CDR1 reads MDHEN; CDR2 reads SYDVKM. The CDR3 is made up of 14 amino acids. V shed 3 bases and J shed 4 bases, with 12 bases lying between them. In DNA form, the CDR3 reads TGTGCCAGCAGTTTTAGGGTTTCTCTCTATGGCTACACCTTC. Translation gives CASSFRVSLYGYTF.

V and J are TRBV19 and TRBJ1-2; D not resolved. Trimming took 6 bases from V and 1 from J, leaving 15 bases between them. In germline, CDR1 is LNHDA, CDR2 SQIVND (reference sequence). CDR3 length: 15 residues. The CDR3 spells CASRASKEVNYGYTF. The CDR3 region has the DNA TGTGCCAGTAGGGCCTCCAAGGAGGTTAACTATGGCTACACCTTC.

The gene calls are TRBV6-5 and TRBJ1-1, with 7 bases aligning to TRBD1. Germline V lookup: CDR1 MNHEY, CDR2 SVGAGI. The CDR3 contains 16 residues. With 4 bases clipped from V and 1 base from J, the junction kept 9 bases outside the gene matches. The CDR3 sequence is CASSFRQGVGNTEAFF. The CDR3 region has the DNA TGTGCCAGCAGTTTCCGACAGGGAGTCGGGAACACTGAAGCTTTCTTT.

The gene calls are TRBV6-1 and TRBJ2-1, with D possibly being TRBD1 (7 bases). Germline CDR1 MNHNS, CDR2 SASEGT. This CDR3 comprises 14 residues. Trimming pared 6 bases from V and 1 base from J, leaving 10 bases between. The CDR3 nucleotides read TGTGCCAGCAGCGCAGGGGGGTCCTACAATGAGCAGTTCTTC. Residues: CASSAGGSYNEQFF.

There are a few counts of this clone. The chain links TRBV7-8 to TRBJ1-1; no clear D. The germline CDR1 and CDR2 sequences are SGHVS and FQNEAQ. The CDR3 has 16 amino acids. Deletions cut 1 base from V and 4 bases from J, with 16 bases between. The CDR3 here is CASSLDHLRPGTEAFF. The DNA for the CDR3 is TGTGCCAGCAGCTTAGATCATCTCCGACCGGGCACTGAAGCTTTCTTT.

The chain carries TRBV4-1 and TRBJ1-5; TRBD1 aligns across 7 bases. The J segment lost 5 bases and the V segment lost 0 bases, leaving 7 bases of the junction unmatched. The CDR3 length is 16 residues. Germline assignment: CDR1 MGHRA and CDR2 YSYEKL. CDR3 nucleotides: TGCGCCAGCAGCCAAGAAAAGGGGGCAGGGTATCAGCCCCAGCATTTT. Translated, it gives CASSQEKGAGYQPQHF.

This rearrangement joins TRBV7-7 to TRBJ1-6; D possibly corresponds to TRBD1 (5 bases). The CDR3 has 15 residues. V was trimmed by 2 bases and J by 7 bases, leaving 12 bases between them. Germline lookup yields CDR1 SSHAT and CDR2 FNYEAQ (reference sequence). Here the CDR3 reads CASSLRGEKNSPLHF. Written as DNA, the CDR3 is TGTGCCAGCAGCTTACGAGGGGAGAAGAATTCACCCCTCCACTTT. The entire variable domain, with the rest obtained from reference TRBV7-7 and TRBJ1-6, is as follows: GAGVSQSPRYKVTKRGQDVTLRCDPISSHATLYWYQQALGQGPEFLTYFNYEAQPDKSGLPSDRFSAERPEGSISTLTIQRTEQRDSAMYRCASSLRGEKNSPLHFGNGTRLTVT.

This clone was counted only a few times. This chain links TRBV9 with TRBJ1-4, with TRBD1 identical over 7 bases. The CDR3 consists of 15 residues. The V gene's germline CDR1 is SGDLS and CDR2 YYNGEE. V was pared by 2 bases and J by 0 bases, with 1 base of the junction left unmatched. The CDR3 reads CASSVQGATNEKLFF. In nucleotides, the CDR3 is TGTGCCAGCAGCGTTCAGGGGGCAACTAATGAAAAACTGTTTTTT.

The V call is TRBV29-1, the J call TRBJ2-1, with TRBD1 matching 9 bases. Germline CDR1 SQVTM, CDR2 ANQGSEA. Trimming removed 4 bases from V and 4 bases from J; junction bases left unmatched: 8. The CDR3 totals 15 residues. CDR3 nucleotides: TGCAGCGTTGCATTAACAGGGGGCGGGTACAATGAGCAGTTCTTC. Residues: CSVALTGGGYNEQFF.

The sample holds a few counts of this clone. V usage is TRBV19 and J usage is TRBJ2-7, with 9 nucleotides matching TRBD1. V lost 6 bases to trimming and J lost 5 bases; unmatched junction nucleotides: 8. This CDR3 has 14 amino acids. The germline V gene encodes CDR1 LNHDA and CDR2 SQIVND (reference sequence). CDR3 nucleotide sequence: TGTGCCAGTAGCCTACAGGGGGCGACAAACGAGCAGTACTTC. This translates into CASSLQGATNEQYF.

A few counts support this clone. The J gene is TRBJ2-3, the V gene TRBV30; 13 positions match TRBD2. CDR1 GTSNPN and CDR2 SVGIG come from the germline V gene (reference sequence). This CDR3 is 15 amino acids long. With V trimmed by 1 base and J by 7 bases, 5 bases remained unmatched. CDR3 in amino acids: CAWSAGLAGVNTQYF. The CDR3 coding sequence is TGTGCCTGGAGTGCCGGACTAGCGGGAGTGAATACGCAGTATTTT.

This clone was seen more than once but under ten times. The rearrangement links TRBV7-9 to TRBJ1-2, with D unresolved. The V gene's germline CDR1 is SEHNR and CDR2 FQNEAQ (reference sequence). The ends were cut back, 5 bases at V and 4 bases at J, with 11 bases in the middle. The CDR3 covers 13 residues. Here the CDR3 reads CASSKDGVYGYTF. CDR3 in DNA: TGTGCCAGCAGCAAGGACGGAGTCTATGGCTACACCTTC.

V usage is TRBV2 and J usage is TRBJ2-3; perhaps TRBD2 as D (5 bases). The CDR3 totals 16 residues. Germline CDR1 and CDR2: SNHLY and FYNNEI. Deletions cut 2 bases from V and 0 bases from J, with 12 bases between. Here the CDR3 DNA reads TGTGCCAGCAGTGAACAGAGCGGTCCTAGCACAGATACGCAGTATTTT. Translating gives CASSEQSGPSTDTQYF.

CDR3 DNA: TGCGCCAGCAGGCTTGGGACTAGCGGGTCCACCTACAATGAGCAGTTCTTC. This translates into CASRLGTSGSTYNEQFF. The genes are TRBV5-1 and TRBJ2-1; 12 bases align to TRBD2. With 5 bases clipped from V and 2 bases from J, the junction kept 8 bases outside the gene matches. CDR3 size: 17 residues. Germline CDR1 SGHRS, CDR2 YFSETQ.

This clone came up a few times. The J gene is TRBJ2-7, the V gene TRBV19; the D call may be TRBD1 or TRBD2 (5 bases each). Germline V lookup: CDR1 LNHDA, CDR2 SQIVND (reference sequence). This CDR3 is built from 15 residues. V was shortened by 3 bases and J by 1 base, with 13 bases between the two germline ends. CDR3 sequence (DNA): TGTGCCAGTAGTATCAGGGACGTAGCTTCCTACGAGCAGTACTTC. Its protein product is CASSIRDVASYEQYF.

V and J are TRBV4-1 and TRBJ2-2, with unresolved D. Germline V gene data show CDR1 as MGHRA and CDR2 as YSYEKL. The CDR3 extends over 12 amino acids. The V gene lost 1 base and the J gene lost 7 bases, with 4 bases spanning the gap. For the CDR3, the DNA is TGCGCCAGCAGCCAAGGGATCGGGGAGCTGTTTTTT. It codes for CASSQGIGELFF.

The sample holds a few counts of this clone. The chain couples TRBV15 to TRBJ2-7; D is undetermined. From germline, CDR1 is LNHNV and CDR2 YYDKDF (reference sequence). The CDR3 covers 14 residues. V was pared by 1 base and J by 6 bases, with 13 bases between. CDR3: CATSRARPGGEQYF. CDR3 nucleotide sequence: TGTGCCACCAGCAGAGCCCGACCTGGTGGCGAGCAGTACTTC. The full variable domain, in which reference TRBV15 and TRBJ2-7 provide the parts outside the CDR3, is DAMVIQNPRYQVTQFGKPVTLSCSQTLNHNVMYWYQQKSSQAPKLLFHYYDKDFNNEADTPDNFQSRRPNTSFCFLDIRSPGLGDTAMYLCATSRARPGGEQYFGPGTRLTVT.

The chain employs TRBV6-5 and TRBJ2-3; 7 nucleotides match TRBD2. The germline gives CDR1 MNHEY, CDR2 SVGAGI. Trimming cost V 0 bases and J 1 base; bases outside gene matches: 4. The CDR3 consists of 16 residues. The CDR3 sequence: CASSYSGSGGTDTQYF. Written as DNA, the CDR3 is TGTGCCAGCAGTTACTCGGGAAGCGGGGGCACAGATACGCAGTATTTT.

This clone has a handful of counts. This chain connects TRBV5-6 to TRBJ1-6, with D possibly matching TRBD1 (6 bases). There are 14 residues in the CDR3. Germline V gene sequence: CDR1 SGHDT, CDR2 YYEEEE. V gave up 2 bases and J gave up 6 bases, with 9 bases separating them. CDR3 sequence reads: CASSLFRGNSPLHF. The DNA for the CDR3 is TGTGCCAGCAGCTTATTCAGGGGTAATTCACCCCTCCACTTT.

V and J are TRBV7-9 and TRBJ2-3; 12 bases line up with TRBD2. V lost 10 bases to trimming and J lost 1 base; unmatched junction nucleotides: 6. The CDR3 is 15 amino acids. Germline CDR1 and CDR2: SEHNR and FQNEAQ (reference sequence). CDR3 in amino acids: CATKTSGGRTDTQYF. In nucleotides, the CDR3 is TGTGCCACCAAAACTAGCGGGGGGCGCACAGATACGCAGTATTTT.

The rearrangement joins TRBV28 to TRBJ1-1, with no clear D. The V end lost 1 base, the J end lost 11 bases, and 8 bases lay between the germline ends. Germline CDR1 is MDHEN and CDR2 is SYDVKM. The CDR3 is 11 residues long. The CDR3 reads CASSLSGYAFF. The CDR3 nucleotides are TGTGCCAGCAGTTTATCGGGGTATGCTTTCTTT.

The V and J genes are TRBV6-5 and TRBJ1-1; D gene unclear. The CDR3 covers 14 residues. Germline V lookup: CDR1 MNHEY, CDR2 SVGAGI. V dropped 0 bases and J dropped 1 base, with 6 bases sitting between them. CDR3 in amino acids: CASSYSAGNTEAFF. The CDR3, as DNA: TGTGCCAGCAGTTACTCGGCGGGGAACACTGAAGCTTTCTTT.

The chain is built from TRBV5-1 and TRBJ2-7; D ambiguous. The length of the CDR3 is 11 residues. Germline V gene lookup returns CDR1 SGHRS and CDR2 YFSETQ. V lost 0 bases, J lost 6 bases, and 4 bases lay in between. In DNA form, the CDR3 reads TGCGCCAGCAGCTTGGATAGCGAGCAGTACTTC. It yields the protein CASSLDSEQYF.